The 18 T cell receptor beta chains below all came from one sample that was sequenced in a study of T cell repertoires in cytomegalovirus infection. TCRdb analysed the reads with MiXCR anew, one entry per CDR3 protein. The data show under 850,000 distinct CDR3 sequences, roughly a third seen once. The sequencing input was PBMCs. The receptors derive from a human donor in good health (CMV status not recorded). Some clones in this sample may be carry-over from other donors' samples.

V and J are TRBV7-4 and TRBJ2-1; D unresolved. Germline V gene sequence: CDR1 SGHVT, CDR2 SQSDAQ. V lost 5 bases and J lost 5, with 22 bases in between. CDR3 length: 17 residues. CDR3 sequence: CASSGPSAVGPNNEQFF. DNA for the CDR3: TGTGCCAGCAGCGGCCCCTCCGCGGTTGGGCCTAACAATGAGCAGTTCTTC. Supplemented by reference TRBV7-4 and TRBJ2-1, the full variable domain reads GAGVSQSPRYKVAKRGRDVALRCDSISGHVTLYWYRQTLGQGSEVLTYSQSDAQRDKSGRPSGRFSAERPERSVSTLKIQRTEQGDSAVYLCASSGPSAVGPNNEQFFGPGTRLTVL.

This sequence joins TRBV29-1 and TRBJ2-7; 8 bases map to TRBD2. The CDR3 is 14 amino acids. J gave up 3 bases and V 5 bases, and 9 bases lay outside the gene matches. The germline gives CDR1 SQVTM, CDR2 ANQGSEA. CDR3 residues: CSVPRTGTSYEQYF. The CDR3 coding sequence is TGCAGCGTTCCCCGAACCGGGACTAGCTACGAGCAGTACTTC.

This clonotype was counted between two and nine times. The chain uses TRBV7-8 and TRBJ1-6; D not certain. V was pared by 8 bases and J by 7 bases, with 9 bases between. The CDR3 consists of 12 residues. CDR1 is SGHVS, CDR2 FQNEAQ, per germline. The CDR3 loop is CASRRLNSPLHF. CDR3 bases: TGTGCCAGCCGGAGACTGAATTCACCCCTCCACTTT.

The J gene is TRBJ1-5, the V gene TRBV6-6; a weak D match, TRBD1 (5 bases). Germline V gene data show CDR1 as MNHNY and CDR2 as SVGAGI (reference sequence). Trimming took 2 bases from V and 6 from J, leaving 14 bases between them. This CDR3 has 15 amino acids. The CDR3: CASSYGGASAQPQHF. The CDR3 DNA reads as TGTGCCAGCAGTTACGGGGGAGCGTCGGCTCAGCCCCAGCATTTT.

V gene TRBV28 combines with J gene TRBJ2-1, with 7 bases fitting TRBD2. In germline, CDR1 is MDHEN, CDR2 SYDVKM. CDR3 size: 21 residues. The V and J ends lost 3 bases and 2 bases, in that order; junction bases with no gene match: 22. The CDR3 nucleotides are TGTGCCAGCAGTTTTTATCGGGTTTTAGGATGCGGGAGTTGCACCTACAATGAGCAGTTCTTC. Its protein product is CASSFYRVLGCGSCTYNEQFF.

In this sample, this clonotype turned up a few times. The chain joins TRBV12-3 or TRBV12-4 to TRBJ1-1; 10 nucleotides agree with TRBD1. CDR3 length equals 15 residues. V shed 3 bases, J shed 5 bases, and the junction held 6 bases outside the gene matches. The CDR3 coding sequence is TGTGCCAGCAGTTTGACAGGGGGCGGACAAACTGAAGCTTTCTTT. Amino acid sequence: CASSLTGGGQTEAFF.

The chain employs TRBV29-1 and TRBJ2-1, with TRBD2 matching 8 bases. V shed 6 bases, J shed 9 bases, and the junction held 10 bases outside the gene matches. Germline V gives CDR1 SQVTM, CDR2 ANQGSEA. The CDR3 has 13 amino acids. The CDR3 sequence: CSVGTSTGGEQFF. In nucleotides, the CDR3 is TGCAGCGTCGGGACTAGTACGGGCGGTGAGCAGTTCTTC.

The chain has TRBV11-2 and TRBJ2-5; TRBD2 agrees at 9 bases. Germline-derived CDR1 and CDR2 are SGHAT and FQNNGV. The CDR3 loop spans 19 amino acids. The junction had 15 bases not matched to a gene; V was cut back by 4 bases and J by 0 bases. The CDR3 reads CASSSVGGGRVLHQETQYF. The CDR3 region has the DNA TGTGCCAGCAGCTCGGTCGGTGGCGGGAGGGTTCTCCACCAAGAGACCCAGTACTTC.

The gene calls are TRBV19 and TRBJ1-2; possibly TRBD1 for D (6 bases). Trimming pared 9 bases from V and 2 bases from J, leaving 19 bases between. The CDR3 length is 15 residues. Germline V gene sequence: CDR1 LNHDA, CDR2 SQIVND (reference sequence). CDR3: CASKSIGQPNYGYTF. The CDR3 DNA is TGTGCCAGCAAATCGATAGGACAGCCGAACTATGGCTACACCTTC.

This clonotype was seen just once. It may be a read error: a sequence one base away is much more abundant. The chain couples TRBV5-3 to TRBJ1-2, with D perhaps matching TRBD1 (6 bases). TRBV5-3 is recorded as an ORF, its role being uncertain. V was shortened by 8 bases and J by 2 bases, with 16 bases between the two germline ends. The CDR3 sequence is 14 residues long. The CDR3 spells CASSTQGNNYGYTF. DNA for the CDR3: TGTGCCAGCAGCACCCAGGGGAACAACTATGGCTACACCTTC.

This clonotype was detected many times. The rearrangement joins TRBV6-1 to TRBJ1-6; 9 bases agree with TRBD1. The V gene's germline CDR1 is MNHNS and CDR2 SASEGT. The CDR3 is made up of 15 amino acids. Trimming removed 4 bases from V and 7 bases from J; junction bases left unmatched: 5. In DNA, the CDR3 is TGTGCCAGCAGTGGATCGACAGGGGGGAATTCACCCCTCCACTTT. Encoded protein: CASSGSTGGNSPLHF.

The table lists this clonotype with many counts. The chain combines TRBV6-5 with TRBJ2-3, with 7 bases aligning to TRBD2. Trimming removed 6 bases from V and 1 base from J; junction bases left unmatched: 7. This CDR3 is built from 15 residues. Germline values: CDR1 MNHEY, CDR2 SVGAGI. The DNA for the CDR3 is TGTGCCAGCAGCAGGAGGGAGGGCGGCACAGATACGCAGTATTTT. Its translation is CASSRREGGTDTQYF.

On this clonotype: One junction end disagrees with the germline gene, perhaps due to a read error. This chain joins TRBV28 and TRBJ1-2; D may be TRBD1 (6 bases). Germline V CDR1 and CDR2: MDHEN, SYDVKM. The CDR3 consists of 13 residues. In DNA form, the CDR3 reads TGTGCCAGCATGGCAGGGGCCAACTATTGCTACACCTTC. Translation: CASMAGANYCYTF.

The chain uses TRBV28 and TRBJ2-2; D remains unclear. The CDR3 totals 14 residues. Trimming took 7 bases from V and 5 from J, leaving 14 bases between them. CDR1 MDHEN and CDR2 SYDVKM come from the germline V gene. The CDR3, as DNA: TGTGCCAGCACTACAATCGTAGGGACCGGGGAGCTGTTTTTT. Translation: CASTTIVGTGELFF.

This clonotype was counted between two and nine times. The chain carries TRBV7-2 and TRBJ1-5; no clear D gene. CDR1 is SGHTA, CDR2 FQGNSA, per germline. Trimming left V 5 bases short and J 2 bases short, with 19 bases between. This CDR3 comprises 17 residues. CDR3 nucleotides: TGTGCCAGCAGCCCCATGCCGTTTGAAGTAGGCAATCAGCCCCAGCATTTT. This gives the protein CASSPMPFEVGNQPQHF.

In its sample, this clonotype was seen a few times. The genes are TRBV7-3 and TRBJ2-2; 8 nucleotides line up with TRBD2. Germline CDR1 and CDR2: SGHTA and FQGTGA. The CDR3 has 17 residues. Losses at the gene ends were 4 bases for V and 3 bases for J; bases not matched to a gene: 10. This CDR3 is CASSSLGRGSDTGELFF. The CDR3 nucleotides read TGTGCCAGCAGCTCCCTCGGGAGGGGGAGTGACACCGGGGAGCTGTTTTTT.

DNA for the CDR3: TGTGCCAGCAGCCCAATTTCGGATACGCAGTATTTT. It translates to CASSPISDTQYF. The chain has TRBV7-9 and TRBJ2-3; the D is unclear. The CDR3 is made up of 12 amino acids. Germline V lookup: CDR1 SEHNR, CDR2 FQNEAQ (reference sequence). V was cut by 5 bases and J by 6 bases, with 9 bases left in between.

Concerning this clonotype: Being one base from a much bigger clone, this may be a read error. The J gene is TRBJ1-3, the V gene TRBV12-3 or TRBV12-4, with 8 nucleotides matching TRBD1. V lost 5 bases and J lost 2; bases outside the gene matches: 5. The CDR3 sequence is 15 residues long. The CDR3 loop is CASSLRTGPGNTIYF. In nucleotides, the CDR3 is TGTGCCAGCAGTCTCCGGACAGGGCCTGGAAACACCATATATTTT.